These T cell receptor beta chains were read from a single sample in a study of CD8+ T cells in alopecia areata. Libraries were prepared by immunoSEQ multiplex PCR; TCRdb keeps only in-frame clonotypes and omits some of them. The data hold 90,000 to 150,000 clones, with about 50% observed a single time. The sample here was CD4+ T cells sorted from blood, taken at week 4, from a patient treated with tofacitinib. Receptors were obtained from a human donor with alopecia areata. Each CDR3 is given with its conserved first and last residue. Each record gives: V gene, D gene, J gene, clone size, CDR3 protein, CDR3 DNA. The D gene is left open where the match is weak. Rows may omit the clone size; those that give it use once, few, many or a size class.

V gene: TRBV29-1; D gene: TRBD2; J gene: TRBJ2-7; clone size: few; CDR3 protein: CSVGTSGRASGQYF; CDR3 DNA: TGCAGCGTTGGGACTAGCGGGAGGGCCTCAGGGCAGTACTTC
V gene: TRBV5-6; D gene: .; J gene: TRBJ2-3; clone size: .; CDR3 protein: CASSLLWIHTQYF; CDR3 DNA: TGTGCCAGCAGCTTGTTGTGGATTCATACGCAGTATTTT
V gene: TRBV5-1; D gene: TRBD2; J gene: TRBJ2-1; clone size: few; CDR3 protein: CASSLGREGYNEQFF; CDR3 DNA: TGCGCCAGCAGCTTGGGGCGGGAGGGCTACAATGAGCAGTTCTTC
V gene: TRBV6-5; D gene: TRBD1; J gene: TRBJ1-2; clone size: .; CDR3 protein: CASSSPTGNGYTF; CDR3 DNA: TGTGCCAGCAGTTCCCCGACAGGGAATGGCTACACCTTC
V gene: TRBV10-3; D gene: .; J gene: TRBJ2-7; clone size: few; CDR3 protein: CAISDEGARSEQYF; CDR3 DNA: TGTGCCATCAGTGATGAGGGAGCCCGGTCTGAGCAGTACTTC
V gene: TRBV29-1; D gene: TRBD1; J gene: TRBJ1-1; clone size: .; CDR3 protein: CSVRGQGNTEAFF; CDR3 DNA: TGCAGCGTAAGGGGACAGGGTAACACTGAAGCTTTCTTT
V gene: TRBV29-1; D gene: TRBD1; J gene: TRBJ1-2; clone size: .; CDR3 protein: CSSRGTGNYGYTF; CDR3 DNA: TGCAGCTCCCGAGGGACAGGGAACTATGGCTACACCTTC
V gene: TRBV27; D gene: .; J gene: TRBJ1-6; clone size: .; CDR3 protein: CASRGPYNSPLHF; CDR3 DNA: TGTGCCAGCCGGGGTCCCTATAATTCACCCCTCCACTTT
V gene: TRBV29-1; D gene: .; J gene: TRBJ2-7; clone size: few; CDR3 protein: CSVRGQREQYF; CDR3 DNA: TGCAGCGTTAGAGGACAGCGCGAGCAGTACTTC
V gene: TRBV18; D gene: .; J gene: TRBJ2-6; clone size: few; CDR3 protein: CASSPSIKDILSGANVLTF; CDR3 DNA: TGTGCCAGCTCACCGAGCATTAAGGATATACTCTCTGGGGCCAACGTCCTGACTTTC
V gene: TRBV5-1; D gene: .; J gene: TRBJ1-2; clone size: .; CDR3 protein: CASSLEENYGYTF; CDR3 DNA: TGCGCCAGCAGCTTGGAGGAAAACTATGGCTACACCTTC
V gene: TRBV6-6; D gene: .; J gene: TRBJ1-1; clone size: few; CDR3 protein: CASSLDIRDSISEAFF; CDR3 DNA: TGTGCCAGCAGTTTAGATATCCGGGACTCCATCTCTGAAGCTTTCTTT
V gene: TRBV5-4; D gene: .; J gene: TRBJ1-2; clone size: medium-sized; CDR3 protein: CASSLWLSRDGYTF; CDR3 DNA: TGTGCCAGCAGCTTGTGGTTGTCTAGAGACGGCTACACCTTC
V gene: TRBV5-1; D gene: .; J gene: TRBJ2-6; clone size: .; CDR3 protein: CASSSLTSGANVLTF; CDR3 DNA: TGCGCCAGCAGCTCTTTAACTTCTGGGGCCAACGTCCTGACTTTC
V gene: TRBV29-1; D gene: .; J gene: TRBJ2-5; clone size: .; CDR3 protein: CSVGGFEVTQYF; CDR3 DNA: TGCAGCGTTGGAGGGTTTGAGGTGACCCAGTACTTC
V gene: TRBV30; D gene: TRBD2; J gene: TRBJ2-2; clone size: .; CDR3 protein: CAWRTGGNTGELFF; CDR3 DNA: TGTGCCTGGAGAACGGGAGGTAACACCGGGGAGCTGTTTTTT
V gene: TRBV6-1; D gene: .; J gene: TRBJ2-6; clone size: .; CDR3 protein: CASSERSGSGANVLTF; CDR3 DNA: TGTGCCAGCAGTGAAAGGAGCGGCTCTGGGGCCAACGTCCTGACTTTC
V gene: TRBV6-5; D gene: TRBD1; J gene: TRBJ2-7; clone size: .; CDR3 protein: CASRTDRGMSYEQYF; CDR3 DNA: TGTGCCAGCAGAACCGACAGGGGAATGTCCTACGAGCAGTACTTC
V gene: TRBV29-1; D gene: .; J gene: TRBJ2-7; clone size: .; CDR3 protein: CSVIRRTPYEQYF; CDR3 DNA: TGCAGCGTGATACGACGGACTCCCTACGAGCAGTACTTC
V gene: TRBV15; D gene: .; J gene: TRBJ2-1; clone size: .; CDR3 protein: CATSSEGLEQFF; CDR3 DNA: TGTGCCACCAGCAGCGAGGGGCTTGAGCAGTTCTTC
V gene: TRBV29-1; D gene: .; J gene: TRBJ2-2; clone size: .; CDR3 protein: CSVEVGVVSGELFF; CDR3 DNA: TGCAGCGTTGAGGTCGGGGTAGTATCCGGGGAGCTGTTTTTT
V gene: TRBV10-3; D gene: TRBD1; J gene: TRBJ2-7; clone size: .; CDR3 protein: CAIRWGQGKNEQYF; CDR3 DNA: TGTGCCATCAGATGGGGACAGGGTAAGAACGAGCAGTACTTC
V gene: TRBV5-1; D gene: .; J gene: TRBJ2-7; clone size: .; CDR3 protein: CASSPHSGTYAREQYF; CDR3 DNA: TGCGCCAGCAGCCCCCACTCTGGGACATACGCTCGGGAGCAGTACTTC
V gene: TRBV19; D gene: .; J gene: TRBJ1-2; clone size: .; CDR3 protein: CASSSARGEDGYTF; CDR3 DNA: TGTGCCAGTTCGAGTGCCAGGGGAGAGGATGGCTACACCTTC